One sample yielded the 10 T cell receptor beta chains listed below, sequenced in a study of blood T cells in healthy people across ages. Next came a second PCR, run for about 6 to 12 cycles, which used a sample-barcoded 5' primer along with a J-beta primer mix. TCRdb redid the calling of the 5' RACE reads with MiXCR, one entry per CDR3 protein. The repertoire holds around 870,000 distinct CDR3 sequences, 29% seen once, with 17% in the top ten. Sequenced: blood. Every receptor here comes from a woman of 80 years or more in good health.

This clonotype was counted many times. The J gene is TRBJ2-1, the V gene TRBV20-1; 9 nucleotides align to TRBD2. The CDR3 is 16 amino acids. The germline V gene encodes CDR1 DFQATT and CDR2 SNEGSKA (reference sequence). With V trimmed by 0 bases and J by 2 bases, 5 bases remained unmatched. The CDR3, as DNA: TGCAGTGCTAGAGATCTCCTAGCGGGGACCTACAATGAGCAGTTCTTC. Its protein is CSARDLLAGTYNEQFF.

This clonotype was counted ten times or more. The CDR3: CAISRGQESTDTQYF. In DNA, the CDR3 is TGTGCCATCAGTCGGGGACAGGAAAGCACAGATACGCAGTATTTT. The rearrangement links TRBV10-3 to TRBJ2-3; 8 bases map to TRBD1. The germline V gene encodes CDR1 ENHRY and CDR2 SYGVKD. The CDR3 length is 15 residues. V shed 5 bases, J shed 0 bases, and the junction held 4 bases outside the gene matches.

Comment on this clonotype: It may be a read error: a sequence one base away is much more abundant. This rearrangement joins TRBV20-1 to TRBJ2-3; 15 positions match TRBD2. This CDR3 has 19 residues. The V gene end was trimmed by 0 bases and the J gene end by 3 bases; junction bases not matched to a gene: 10. Germline V lookup: CDR1 DFQATT, CDR2 SNEGSKA (reference sequence). CDR3 residues: CSARDLGLAGGEGTDTQYF. The CDR3 region has the DNA TGCAGTGCTAGAGATCTGGGACTAGCGGGGGGTGAGGGAACAGATACGCAGTATTTT.

Remarks on this clonotype: The junction departs from the called germline gene at one end, perhaps through a read error. CDR3 nucleotides: TGTGCCAGCAGTCCAGGGACAGTGCCCACAGATGCGCAGTATTTT. Amino acids: CASSPGTVPTDAQYF. The chain recombines TRBV12-3 or TRBV12-4 with TRBJ2-3; 7 bases agree with TRBD1. This CDR3 has 15 residues.

The rearrangement joins TRBV12-3 or TRBV12-4 to TRBJ2-7, with no clear D. The CDR3 length is 15 residues. The V end was cut by 6 bases, the J end by 3 bases, with 18 bases between. The CDR3 nucleotides are TGTGCCAGCAGCACGGCCTCCGGGCCCCTCTACGAGCAGTACTTC. Its protein is CASSTASGPLYEQYF.

At least ten counts were recorded for this clonotype. The chain joins TRBV5-1 to TRBJ2-1; TRBD2 aligns across 12 bases. The J segment lost 8 bases and the V segment lost 0 bases, leaving 6 bases of the junction unmatched. Germline values: CDR1 SGHRS, CDR2 YFSETQ. This CDR3 spans 16 amino acids. CDR3 in amino acids: CASSLALAGGKDEQFF. In nucleotides, the CDR3 is TGCGCCAGCAGCTTGGCACTAGCGGGGGGAAAGGATGAGCAGTTCTTC.

This clonotype occurred many times. The CDR3 sequence is CASSQRQGSEQYF. CDR3 nucleotide sequence: TGTGCCAGCAGCCAGAGACAGGGGAGCGAGCAGTACTTC. The V gene is TRBV3-1, the J gene TRBJ2-7; TRBD1 matches at 8 bases. Looked up from germline, CDR1 is LGHDT and CDR2 is YNNKEL (reference sequence). The CDR3 totals 13 residues. After removal of 3 bases from V and 6 bases from J, the junction contained 4 bases not matched to a gene.

To note about this clonotype: A junction end diverges from the germline sequence, so it may reflect a read error. The chain links TRBV5-1 to TRBJ1-6; the D gene is possibly TRBD1 (5 bases). The CDR3 extends over 16 amino acids. Germline CDR1 SGHRS, CDR2 YFSETQ. In nucleotides, the CDR3 is TGCGGCAGCAGCTTCGGGGACTCCGTCTATAATTCACCCCTCCACTTT. This encodes CGSSFGDSVYNSPLHF.

The sample holds a few counts of this clonotype. The chain has TRBV27 and TRBJ1-4; 7 bases agree with TRBD1. Trimming cost V 6 bases and J 9 bases; bases outside gene matches: 7. CDR3 length: 13 amino acids. Looked up from germline, CDR1 is MNHEY and CDR2 is SMNVEV (reference sequence). The CDR3 DNA is TGTGCCAGCAGGCAGGGGGGGAGGAAAAAACTGTTTTTT. It is translated as CASRQGGRKKLFF.

Many counts were recorded for this clonotype. The J gene is TRBJ2-5, the V gene TRBV20-1, with D possibly being TRBD1 (5 bases). The CDR3 is made up of 14 amino acids. Germline V gene lookup returns CDR1 DFQATT and CDR2 SNEGSKA (reference sequence). Trimming cost V 1 base and J 7 bases, with 16 bases left between them. In nucleotides, the CDR3 is TGCAGTGCTAGAGTAGGGGCCCAGTTTGGGACCCAGTACTTC. Protein: CSARVGAQFGTQYF.